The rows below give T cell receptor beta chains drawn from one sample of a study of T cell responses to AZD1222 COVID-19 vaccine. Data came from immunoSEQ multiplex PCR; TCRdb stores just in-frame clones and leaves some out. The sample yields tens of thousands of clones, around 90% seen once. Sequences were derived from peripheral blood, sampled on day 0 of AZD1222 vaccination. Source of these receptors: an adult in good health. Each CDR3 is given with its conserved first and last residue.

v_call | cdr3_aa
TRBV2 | CASRPRGLATAEAFF
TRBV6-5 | CASSYNQGQSYTF
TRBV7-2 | CASSSGGVLAKNIQYF
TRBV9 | CASSAGWRDEQYF
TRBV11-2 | CASSLDPGGNSPLHF
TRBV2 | CASRRQRGGRETQYF
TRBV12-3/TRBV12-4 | CASSLRNTDTQYF
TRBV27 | CASKAGGTGDYEQYF
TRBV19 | CATARTGQYGYTF
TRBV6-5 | CASSFPGQRNSPLHF
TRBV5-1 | CASSWGQGYNSPLHF
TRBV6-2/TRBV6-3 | CASSYSALMNTEAFF
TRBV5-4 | CASSIQGWGNTEAFF
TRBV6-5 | CASRKGAGSPLHF
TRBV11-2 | CASSLTASTDTQYF
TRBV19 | CASNPSWTSNYGYTF
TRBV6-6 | CASSYEAGELFF
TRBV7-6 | CASSPVQGASGANVLTF
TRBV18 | CASSPVTGRNYGYTF
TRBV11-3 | CASSAGQAYEQYF
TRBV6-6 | CASSYSQQGAKGYTF
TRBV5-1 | CASSLTGTTNEKLFF
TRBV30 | CAWDQIRQTEAFF
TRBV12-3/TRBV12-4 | CASLALGLDTQYF
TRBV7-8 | CASSGGGANEQFF
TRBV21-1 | CASSTYRSVYYGYTF
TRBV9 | CASSVGGGRTNEQFF
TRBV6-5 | CASSYLGQVGGYGYTF
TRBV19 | CASRNRGRDEKLFF
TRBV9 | CASSVGSGQGSYGYTF
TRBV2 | CASSDFNEQFF
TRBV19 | CASSGVNVPPDETQYF
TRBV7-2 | CASSPGPGEEKLFF
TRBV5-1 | CASSLEGTNNQPQHF
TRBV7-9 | CASSPGRSSYNSPLHF
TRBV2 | CAGKGRMRNYGYTF
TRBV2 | CASSGSGANVLTF
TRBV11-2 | CASSSRTSGGPDTQYF
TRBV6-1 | CASSDSGQTKYEQYF
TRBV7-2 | CASSFGGTGQVGGYTF
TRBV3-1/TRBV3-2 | CATGRGVLNEQFF
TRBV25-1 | CASSDPAGVRNTIYF
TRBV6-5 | CASNPTGYNSPLHF
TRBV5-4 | CASSGGPLTYEQYF
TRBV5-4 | CASSLGTGVNEKLFF
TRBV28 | CASSEGGQEYGYTF